This T cell receptor (beta chain) was identified during a study of cytomegalovirus exposure and HLA in healthy donors. It was with 60 Vbeta and 13 Jbeta primers that the PCR ran. Only in-frame clones appear in the TCRdb table, and some are missing; sequencing was by immunoSEQ multiplex PCR. In the table there are approximately 75,000 clones, 65% to 90% of which are singletons. Germline V gene sequence: CDR1 SGHRS, CDR2 YFSETQ. This CDR3 spans 13 amino acids. The J segment lost 4 bases and the V segment lost 4 bases, leaving 3 bases of the junction unmatched. The sequencing sample was made of PBMCs. The gene calls are TRBV5-1 and TRBJ1-1, with 8 nucleotides matching TRBD1. The receptor was derived from a man between 65 and 85 years old in good health and CMV-seropositive. CDR3 residues: CASSTGTGTEAFF. The CDR3, as DNA: TGCGCCAGCAGCACCGGGACAGGCACTGAAGCTTTCTTT.